This TCR beta chain stems from a study of tumour-infiltrating T cells in Burkitt lymphoma. Study background: Productive clonality predicted overall and progression-free survival.

Study results and limitations: Many Burkitt lymphoma patients shared several public clonotypes.

Sequencing used immunoSEQ multiplex PCR; TCRdb keeps in-frame clones, though not all of them. Seen here are around 46,000 clones, around 29% observed once, and the top ten hold around 3%. Turning to this clone: The antigen is undetermined.

The ends were cut back, 6 bases at V and 3 bases at J, with 11 bases in the middle. The CDR3 totals 13 residues. Germline CDR1 is SGHTA and CDR2 is FQGTGA. The sample was tumor tissue. The receptor was derived from a human donor with Burkitt lymphoma. This chain joins TRBV7-3 and TRBJ1-1; no firm D call. The DNA for the CDR3 is TGTGCCAGCAGGATCCCGTACGACACTGAAGCTTTCTTT. Translated, it gives CASRIPYDTEAFF.